This passage covers 5 T cell receptor beta chains from one sample sequenced in a study of CD8 T cells in Susac syndrome. RNA totalling roughly 0.45 to 1 ug underwent reverse transcription with random hexamers. In TCRdb, the immunoSEQ multiplex PCR reads were re-called with MiXCR into one record per CDR3 protein. The profile shows about 180,000 distinct CDR3 sequences, 85% to 95% of them singletons. The sequenced sample consisted of CD4+ T cells from PBMCs. These receptors all come from a human donor with Susac syndrome.

The V call is TRBV6-1, the J call TRBJ1-2; tentative D call: TRBD1 (6 bases). CDR1 is MNHNS and CDR2 is SASEGT in the germline V gene. Trimming removed 1 base from V and 6 bases from J, with 9 bases in between. The CDR3 is 13 amino acids. The CDR3 is CASSEGGGNGYTF. In DNA, the CDR3 is TGTGCCAGCAGTGAAGGAGGGGGGAATGGCTACACCTTC.

The chain combines TRBV2 with TRBJ2-2; a possible D gene is TRBD2 (6 bases). The CDR3 has 14 amino acids. Trimming removed 6 bases from V and 6 bases from J, with 14 bases in between. From germline, CDR1 is SNHLY and CDR2 FYNNEI. DNA of the CDR3: TGTGCCAGCAGGTTGGAGGGGCGCGCCGGGGAGCTGTTTTTT. Protein sequence: CASRLEGRAGELFF.

The chain uses TRBV20-1 and TRBJ2-5; 7 bases map to TRBD2. This CDR3 is built from 13 residues. The germline CDR1 and CDR2 sequences are DFQATT and SNEGSKA (reference sequence). With 6 bases clipped from V and 3 bases from J, the junction kept 7 bases outside the gene matches. CDR3 nucleotides: TGCAGTGCGCCCGACCGGGGGGAAGAGACCCAGTACTTC. Protein product: CSAPDRGEETQYF.

J is TRBJ1-1 and V is TRBV20-1, with TRBD1 as a possible D gene (6 bases). The CDR3 covers 11 residues. The germline gives CDR1 DFQATT, CDR2 SNEGSKA (reference sequence). Trimming took 3 bases from V and 7 from J, leaving 9 bases between them. CDR3 bases: TGCAGTGCTAGGGCCAGGGGTGAAGCTTTCTTT. Translated: CSARARGEAFF.

This CDR3 reads CASSPPTTSTDTQYF. DNA for the CDR3: TGTGCCAGCTCACCACCGACAACTAGCACAGATACGCAGTATTTT. This chain connects TRBV18 to TRBJ2-3; no firm D call. Trimming left V 0 bases short and J 0 bases short, with 7 bases between. The CDR3 extends over 15 amino acids. The germline V gene encodes CDR1 KGHSH and CDR2 LQKENI.